One TCR beta chain is described in this entry. After removal of 6 bases from V and 5 bases from J, the junction contained 10 bases not matched to a gene. Germline CDR1 LNHDA, CDR2 SQIVND (reference sequence). This CDR3 is built from 15 residues. As processed by the authors: Researchers report that nucleated cell counts were estimated from reference gene primer amplification. Some clones are missing from TCRdb's copy, which holds only in-frame ones; the method was immunoSEQ multiplex PCR. Clonal size and the V and J genes are those of that table, whereas D and trimming came from the DNA. The sample contains some 45,000 clones, 92% of which appear only once. The record originates from a study of blood T cell repertoires in COVID-19. Study context: The study drew acute and convalescent COVID-19 samples from the United States, Italy and Spain. From T cells, B-cell-depleted T cells, or PBMCs came the material, which was cDNA or gDNA.

The receptor comes from a human donor in a cohort sampled during active COVID-19. This rearrangement joins TRBV19 to TRBJ2-5, with TRBD1 matching over 9 bases. Material for sequencing was peripheral blood. The CDR3 reads CASSSTGTGRETQYF. The CDR3 DNA reads TGTGCCAGTAGCTCAACCGGGACAGGGAGGGAGACCCAGTACTTC.